These 6 T cell receptor beta chains originate from one sample sequenced in a study of cytomegalovirus exposure and HLA in healthy donors. The PCR made use of 60 Vbeta and 13 Jbeta primers. Libraries were prepared by immunoSEQ multiplex PCR; TCRdb keeps only in-frame clonotypes and omits some of them. The table lists roughly 120,000 clones, approximately 80% of them singletons. Sequenced material: PBMCs. Receptor source: a man aged 18 to 29 in good health and CMV-seropositive.

J is TRBJ2-1 and V is TRBV30; 7 bases line up with TRBD2. With 4 bases clipped from V and 10 bases from J, the junction kept 16 bases outside the gene matches. The length of the CDR3 is 15 residues. Looked up from germline, CDR1 is GTSNPN and CDR2 is SVGIG (reference sequence). This CDR3 is CAWNAASGQQAEQFF. The CDR3 nucleotides read TGTGCCTGGAACGCGGCTAGCGGTCAACAAGCAGAGCAGTTCTTC. The full variable domain, rest sourced from reference TRBV30 and TRBJ2-1, is SQTIHQWPATLVQPVGSPLSLECTVEGTSNPNLYWYRQAAGRGLQLLFYSVGIGQISSEVPQNLSASRPQDRQFILSSKKLLLSDSGFYLCAWNAASGQQAEQFFGPGTRLTVL.

The CDR3 DNA reads as TGTGCCAGTAGTATCCCTACAGGGATCGGAAACACCATATATTTT. It encodes CASSIPTGIGNTIYF. This chain links TRBV19 with TRBJ1-3, with D maybe TRBD1 (6 bases). Germline V CDR1 and CDR2: LNHDA, SQIVND (reference sequence). The CDR3 loop spans 15 amino acids. V lost 3 bases and J 4 bases, leaving 13 bases between the germline ends.

The chain recombines TRBV6-1 with TRBJ2-1; tentative D call: TRBD1 (5 bases). Trimming cost V 5 bases and J 0 bases, with 11 bases left between them. The CDR3 runs to 15 residues. Germline V gene data show CDR1 as MNHNS and CDR2 as SASEGT. In nucleotides, the CDR3 is TGTGCCAGCAGTAAAGACAGAAGCTCCTACAATGAGCAGTTCTTC. This codes for CASSKDRSSYNEQFF.

V gene TRBV28 combines with J gene TRBJ1-2; maybe TRBD1 (5 bases). This CDR3 comprises 13 residues. Germline V CDR1 and CDR2: MDHEN, SYDVKM. Trimming pared 2 bases from V and 8 bases from J, leaving 12 bases between. CDR3 protein: CASSLERGRGYTF. The CDR3 bases are TGTGCCAGCAGTTTAGAAAGGGGAAGGGGCTACACCTTC.

The chain combines TRBV11-1 with TRBJ2-1; a possible D gene is TRBD2 (6 bases). The CDR3 totals 16 residues. Germline loops: CDR1 SGHAT, CDR2 FQDESV (reference sequence). V shed 2 bases and J shed 3 bases, with 14 bases lying between them. CDR3 sequence (DNA): TGTGCCAGCAGCTTACTCCGCGGGACGGTCTACAATGAGCAGTTCTTC. Protein sequence: CASSLLRGTVYNEQFF.

The chain joins TRBV6-6 to TRBJ1-1; D unresolved. The CDR3 runs to 15 residues. Germline V lookup: CDR1 MNHNY, CDR2 SVGAGI (reference sequence). V was clipped by 5 bases and J by 4 bases, with 17 bases between them. The DNA of the CDR3 is TGTGCCAGCAGTCGAAACTCCGGAAGAGGCACTGAAGCTTTCTTT. Translation gives CASSRNSGRGTEAFF.